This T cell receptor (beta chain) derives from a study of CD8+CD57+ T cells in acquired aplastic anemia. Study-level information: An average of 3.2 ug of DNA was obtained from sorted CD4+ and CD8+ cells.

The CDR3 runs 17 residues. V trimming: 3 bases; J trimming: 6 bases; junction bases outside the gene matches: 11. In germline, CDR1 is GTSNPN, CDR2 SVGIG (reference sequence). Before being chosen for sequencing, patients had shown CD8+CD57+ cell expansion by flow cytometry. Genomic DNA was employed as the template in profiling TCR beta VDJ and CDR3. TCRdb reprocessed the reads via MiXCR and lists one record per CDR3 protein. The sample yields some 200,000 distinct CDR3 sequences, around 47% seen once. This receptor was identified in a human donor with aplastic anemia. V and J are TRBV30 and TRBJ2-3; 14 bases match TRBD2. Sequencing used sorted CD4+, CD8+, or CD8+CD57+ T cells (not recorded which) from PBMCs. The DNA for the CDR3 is TGTGCCTGGAGGTCCCGCTCGACTAGCGGGAGGGCCGATACGCAGTATTTT. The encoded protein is CAWRSRSTSGRADTQYF.